The 10 T cell receptor beta chains below all came from one sample that was sequenced in a study of identical twins. In TCRdb, the 5' RACE reads were re-called with MiXCR into one record per CDR3 protein. The sample holds over 200,000 distinct CDR3 sequences, roughly 10% seen once. The sequenced sample consisted of memory (CD45RO+) T cells sorted from blood. All receptors come from a woman under 30 in good health.

This clonotype was counted between two and nine times. The chain combines TRBV11-2 with TRBJ2-5; TRBD2 agrees at 11 bases. Germline V gene sequence: CDR1 SGHAT, CDR2 FQNNGV. V shed 2 bases, J shed 7 bases, and the junction held 9 bases outside the gene matches. There are 16 residues in the CDR3. In DNA form, the CDR3 reads TGTGCCAGCAGCTTATTAGGGGGGACTAGCGGTGGGACCCAGTACTTC. The encoded protein is CASSLLGGTSGGTQYF.

This clonotype was detected many times. V usage is TRBV2 and J usage is TRBJ2-5, with D hard to call. The germline V and J ends were trimmed by 4 bases and 5 bases, with 5 bases remaining between them. This CDR3 spans 11 amino acids. Per germline, CDR1 SNHLY and CDR2 FYNNEI. CDR3 in amino acids: CASSAGETQYF. The CDR3 DNA reads TGTGCCAGCAGTGCAGGCGAGACCCAGTACTTC.

This chain connects TRBV20-1 to TRBJ2-5; perhaps TRBD2 as D (5 bases). V was trimmed by 1 base and J by 5 bases, leaving 11 bases between them. CDR1 is DFQATT and CDR2 is SNEGSKA in the germline V gene (reference sequence). The CDR3 length is 13 residues. The CDR3 DNA follows: TGCAGTGCTAGAGCGCCGGGGAAGGAGACCCAGTACTTC. It yields the protein CSARAPGKETQYF.

This clonotype was seen a few times. V is TRBV20-1 and J is TRBJ2-1; D is uncertain. This CDR3 spans 14 amino acids. Germline V CDR1 and CDR2: DFQATT, SNEGSKA (reference sequence). V was cut by 0 bases and J by 8 bases, with 14 bases left in between. The CDR3 DNA reads TGCAGTGCTAGAGACCCATTCACCCTGGATGAGCAGTTCTTC. This encodes CSARDPFTLDEQFF.

This clonotype occurred a few times. The chain recombines TRBV7-2 with TRBJ2-7, with TRBD2 identical over 8 bases. The CDR3 loop spans 14 amino acids. V lost 6 bases to trimming and J lost 0 bases; unmatched junction nucleotides: 4. Germline assignment: CDR1 SGHTA and CDR2 FQGNSA. The CDR3 nucleotides read TGTGCCAGCAGTAAGCGGGAGCACTCCTACGAGCAGTACTTC. Its translation is CASSKREHSYEQYF. Full variable domain (outside the CDR3, taken from reference TRBV7-2 and TRBJ2-7): GAGVSQSPSNKVTEKGKDVELRCDPISGHTALYWYRQSLGQGLEFLIYFQGNSAPDKSGLPSDRFSAERTGGSVSTLTIQRTQQEDSAVYLCASSKREHSYEQYFGPGTRLTVT.

In its sample, this clonotype was seen a few times. The rearrangement links TRBV7-3 to TRBJ2-1, with a possible D match to TRBD2 (6 bases). Germline V gene lookup returns CDR1 SGHTA and CDR2 FQGTGA. Trimming stripped 4 bases from V and 7 bases from J, with 14 bases between. This CDR3 spans 14 amino acids. CDR3 in DNA: TGTGCCAGCAGCTCTCATGGGGGGTCGAATGAGCAGTTCTTC. This gives the protein CASSSHGGSNEQFF.

The genes are TRBV4-1 and TRBJ2-4; 16 bases agree with TRBD2. The CDR3 loop spans 21 amino acids. The V segment lost 5 bases and the J segment 1 base; nucleotides outside the gene matches: 14. Germline values: CDR1 MGHRA, CDR2 YSYEKL. The DNA for the CDR3 is TGCGCCAGCAGCAACCCGGGACTAGCGGGAGGGCCTAGATACGCCAAAAACATTCAGTACTTC. This codes for CASSNPGLAGGPRYAKNIQYF.

The table lists this clonotype with many counts. The V gene is TRBV11-2, the J gene TRBJ2-5, with D possibly TRBD2 on 5 matching bases. Trimming took 2 bases from V and 7 from J, leaving 11 bases between them. This CDR3 is 13 amino acids long. Germline lookup yields CDR1 SGHAT and CDR2 FQNNGV. The CDR3 sequence is CASSLSAAGTQYF. The CDR3 coding sequence is TGTGCCAGCAGCTTAAGCGCGGCGGGGACCCAGTACTTC.

This clonotype has a handful of counts. This chain connects TRBV10-3 to TRBJ2-6; D is perhaps TRBD1 (8 bases). The V end was cut by 5 bases, the J end by 0 bases, with 17 bases between. Germline V gene lookup returns CDR1 ENHRY and CDR2 SYGVKD. This CDR3 spans 18 amino acids. CDR3 protein: CAISSYRGGTSGANVLTF. CDR3 coding DNA: TGTGCCATCAGTTCCTACAGGGGGGGGACCTCTGGGGCCAACGTCCTGACTTTC.

The CDR3 DNA sequence: TGCAGCGTTGAAAATAAGGCAAGCACGGATGGCTACACCTTC. Protein product: CSVENKASTDGYTF. This chain joins TRBV29-1 and TRBJ1-2; the D is unclear. Looked up from germline, CDR1 is SQVTM and CDR2 is ANQGSEA. CDR3 size: 14 residues. V was shortened by 2 bases and J by 6 bases, with 16 bases between the two germline ends. Filled out from reference TRBV29-1 and TRBJ1-2, the complete variable domain reads SAVISQKPSRDICQRGTSLTIQCQVDSQVTMMFWYRQQPGQSLTLIATANQGSEATYESGFVIDKFPISRPNLTFSTLTVSNMSPEDSSIYLCSVENKASTDGYTFGSGTRLTVV.